This T cell receptor beta chain came from a study of diagnostic markers for celiac disease (dated by TCRdb to about 2020). As to this clonotype: This clone's antigen is unknown.

From the cysteine through the phenylalanine, the CDR3 covers 17 amino acids. No DNA sequence was recorded. From a lookup of the germline V gene, CDR1 and CDR2 are SGHVS and FQNEAQ. For sequencing, an Illumina MiSeq was employed. Each CDR3 protein sequence appears as one entry after TCRdb reprocessed the reads, and no DNA is included. The sample's table covers roughly 5,600 distinct CDR3 sequences. The top ten clonotypes cover 5.5% to 6% of the sample. The material sequenced was either unsorted cells or a sorted T cell fraction (not recorded which). The origin of this receptor is a human donor. This table probably holds off-target reads from a library built for another chain. This sequence uses TRBV7-8 and TRBJ2-2; TCRdb picks TRBD2, but there is no DNA to check that call. The CDR3 corresponds to CASSSSTSGMNTGELFF.